This T cell receptor beta chain was captured in a study of blood T cell repertoires in COVID-19 (dated by TCRdb to the early 2020s). As for the study more broadly: Samples covering the acute and convalescent phases of COVID-19 were provided by collaborators in the United States, Italy and Spain. The prospective study material was composed of cDNA or gDNA derived from T cells, B-cell-depleted T cells, or PBMCs. Deeply sampled blood TCRbeta repertoires from subjects exposed to, actively infected with, or recovered from COVID-19 were included in the dataset. The repertoires were made available in a free public database intended to serve as a resource for research on the immune response to SARS-CoV-2. The samples were drawn from the first 160 participants of the ongoing ImmuneRACE study and from under 1,500 subjects provided by 6 global collaborators. Sample metadata almost always included a de-identified subject ID, COVID-19 status, age in years and sex. HLA class I and class II types, where available, came from metadata supplied by the sample provider rather than from assay-based typing. Study-wide conclusions, independent of this receptor: How much clinical and demographic metadata was included differed by source and by participant, and the metadata was provided uncurated.

In regard to this clone: Which antigen it targets is not known. The record has no base qualities; no much larger clone is one base away.

In Seattle, one collaborating source enrolled patients while the infection was active and tracked those patients longitudinally over the course of disease. Whole blood was collected in K2EDTA tubes by collaborating institutions according to the institutions' own protocols. Collaborator samples were shipped for TCRbeta analysis as frozen whole blood, isolated PBMCs, or DNA extracted from either sample type. TCRbeta CDR3 regions were amplified from genomic DNA using the immunoSEQ Assay, a bias-controlled multiplex PCR. The paper's processing steps were these. Within the assay, amplification of reference gene primers was used to estimate how many nucleated cells each sample contained. To quantify the absolute abundance of each unique TCRbeta CDR3 rearrangement, sequence reads were collapsed and filtered. For each sample, productive Simpson clonality was calculated as the square root of Simpson's diversity index over productive rearrangements. TCRdb carries this immuneACCESS record with in-frame sequences only. Its versions omit some clonotypes, under half of them owing to an unresolved V gene in the studies checked, with the rest unexplained. The D gene and trimming were derived from the DNA, and the V and J assignments and clone size from that table. Present in this sample are fewer than 300,000 clones, roughly 90% of which were seen just once. The ten largest clonotypes hold approximately 2% of the sample.

The CDR3 has 17 amino acids, counting the end cysteine and phenylalanine. The entry retains the CDR3 DNA only, 51 bases that are in frame from base 1. The CDR1 and CDR2 encoded by the germline V gene are KGHDR and SFDVKD. From V the trimming removes 5 bases and from J it removes 4 bases, while the gene matches leave 13 bases of the junction unaccounted for. The sequenced material came from peripheral blood. The TCR was taken from a woman aged 30 to 39 with COVID-19, enrolled during active disease. Recombination joined TRBV24-1 with TRBJ1-2; 9 bases in the junction line up with TRBD1. The nucleotide sequence is TGTGCCACCAGTGGGAATAGCTGGGAGACAGGGGGCTATGGCTACACCTTC. Its amino acids are CATSGNSWETGGYGYTF.